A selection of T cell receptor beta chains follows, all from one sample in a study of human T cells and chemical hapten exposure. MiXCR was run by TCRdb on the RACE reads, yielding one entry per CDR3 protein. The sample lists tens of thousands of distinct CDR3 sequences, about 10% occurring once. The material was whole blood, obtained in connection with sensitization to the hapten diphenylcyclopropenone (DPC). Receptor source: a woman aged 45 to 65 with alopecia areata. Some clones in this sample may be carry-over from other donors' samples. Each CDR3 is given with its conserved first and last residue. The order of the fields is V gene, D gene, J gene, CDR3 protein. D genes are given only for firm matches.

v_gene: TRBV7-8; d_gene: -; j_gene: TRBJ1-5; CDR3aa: CASRGRGRNQPQHF
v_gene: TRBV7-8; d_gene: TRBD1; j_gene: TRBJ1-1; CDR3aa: CASSPRINDRQGQWAFF
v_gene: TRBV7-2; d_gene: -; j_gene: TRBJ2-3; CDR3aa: CASSSGGSPDTQYF
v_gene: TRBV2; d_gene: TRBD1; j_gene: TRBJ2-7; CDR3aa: CASSEVGQGVRQYF
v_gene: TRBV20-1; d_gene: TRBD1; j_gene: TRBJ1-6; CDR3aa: CSARVDRDFSSPLHF
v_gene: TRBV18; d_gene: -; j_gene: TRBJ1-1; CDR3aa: CASSPLGVNTEAFF
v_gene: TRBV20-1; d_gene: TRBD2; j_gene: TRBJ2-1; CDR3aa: CSARDRTSGRDYNEQFF
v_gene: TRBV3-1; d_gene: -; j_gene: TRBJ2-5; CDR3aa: CASSQGLQRGETQYF
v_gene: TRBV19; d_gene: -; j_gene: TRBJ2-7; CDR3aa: CASRGSGLYEQYF
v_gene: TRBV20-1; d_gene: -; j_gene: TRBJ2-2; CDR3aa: CSARPIQPTGELFF
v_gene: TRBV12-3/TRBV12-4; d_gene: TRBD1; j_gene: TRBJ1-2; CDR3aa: CASSSGQAYYGYTF
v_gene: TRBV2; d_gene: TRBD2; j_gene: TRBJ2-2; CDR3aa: CASSLLAGNTGELFF